This T cell receptor (beta chain) was sequenced during a study of blood T cell repertoires in COVID-19. Trimming cost V 1 base and J 7 bases, with 11 bases left between them. This CDR3 region has 14 residues. Germline V CDR1 and CDR2: MGHRA, YSYEKL. Using immunoSEQ multiplex PCR, the repertoire was profiled, and TCRdb retains in-frame clones only, with some absent. The sample holds under 200,000 clones, 84% seen once. Shortly before study entry, within 2 weeks, exposed participants had met a COVID-19 case. This sequence joins TRBV4-1 and TRBJ2-1, with D maybe TRBD1 (5 bases). This sequence was found in a woman in her twenties or thirties who had been exposed to COVID-19. Specimen: PBMCs or T cells enriched from blood (not recorded which). CDR3 nucleotide sequence: TGCGCCAGCAGCCAAGCCCAGGGTGGGAATGAGCAGTTCTTC. Protein: CASSQAQGGNEQFF.